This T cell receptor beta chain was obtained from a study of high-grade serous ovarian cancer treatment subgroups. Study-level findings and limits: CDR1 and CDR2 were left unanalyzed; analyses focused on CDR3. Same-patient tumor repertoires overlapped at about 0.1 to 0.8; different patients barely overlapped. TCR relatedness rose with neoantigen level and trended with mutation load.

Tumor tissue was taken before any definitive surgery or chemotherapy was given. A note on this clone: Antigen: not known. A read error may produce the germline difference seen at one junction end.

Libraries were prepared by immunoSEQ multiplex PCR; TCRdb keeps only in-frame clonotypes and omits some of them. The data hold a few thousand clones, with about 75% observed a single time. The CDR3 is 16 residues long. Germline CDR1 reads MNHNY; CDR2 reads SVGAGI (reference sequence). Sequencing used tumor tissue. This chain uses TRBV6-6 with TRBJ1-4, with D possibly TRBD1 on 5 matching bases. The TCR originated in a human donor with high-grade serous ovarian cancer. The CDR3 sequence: CASSSPGRLTNKKLFF. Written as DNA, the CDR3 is TGTGCCAGCAGTTCACCGGGACGCCTAACTAATAAAAAACTGTTTTTT.